This T cell receptor beta chain was captured by sequencing in a study of OX40 agonist ivuxolimab in advanced cancers. On the study more broadly: Previous treatment with anti-PD-1, anti-PD-L1 or anti-CTLA-4 therapy was allowed; about 37% had received some.

The table came from immunoSEQ multiplex PCR; TCRdb's copy has only in-frame clones and leaves some out. The sample has more than 55,000 clones, 75% to 90% seen once. As to this clone: Its target is not known.

Notes on the study in general: Both blood CD4+ and CD8+ T cells showed clonal growth by week 6 at 0.1 to 3.0 mg/kg.

Peripheral blood came from all dose cohorts at three timepoints. The V and J ends lost 0 bases and 2 bases respectively, with 9 bases between them. The V gene's germline CDR1 is SGHKS and CDR2 YYEKEE (reference sequence). This CDR3 spans 15 amino acids. This chain joins TRBV5-5 and TRBJ1-5; D ambiguous. The material sequenced was CD4+ or CD8+ T cells sorted from blood, taken in a trial of the OX40 agonist ivuxolimab. This clonotype was sampled from an adult with an advanced solid tumor such as melanoma, head and neck, liver or kidney cancer. The CDR3 coding sequence is TGTGCCAGCAGCTTGGAGGTAGGGCGCAATCAGCCCCAGCATTTT. It yields the protein CASSLEVGRNQPQHF.